This TCR beta chain was observed in a study of T cell repertoires in cytomegalovirus infection. Study-level information: The public TCR beta signatures pointed to both CMV infection and matching HLA type. Study-wide findings and caveats: Ex vivo responses were dominated by HLA-C-restricted CMV-specific TCR beta clonotypes. Public TCR beta family frequency separated CMV-and-HLA carriers, including in an independent cohort.

Each CDR3 protein gets one entry after TCRdb re-called the reads with MiXCR. The sample lists some 240,000 distinct CDR3 sequences, approximately 15% seen once, with approximately 51% in the top ten. The CDR3 length is 14 residues. Trimming shortened V by 5 bases and J by 3 bases, and 11 bases separated the two germline ends. The germline gives CDR1 SGHVS, CDR2 FQNEAQ. The sample holds many counts of this clonotype. Its matching antigen is unknown. Specimen: CD8+ T cells from PBMCs. The sequence derives from a human donor in good health (CMV status not recorded). Some clones in this sample may be carry-over from other donors' samples. The V call is TRBV7-8, the J call TRBJ2-1; no reliable D call. DNA of the CDR3: TGTGCCAGCAGCCCCGATCCGATCTACAATGAGCAGTTCTTC. This gives the protein CASSPDPIYNEQFF.